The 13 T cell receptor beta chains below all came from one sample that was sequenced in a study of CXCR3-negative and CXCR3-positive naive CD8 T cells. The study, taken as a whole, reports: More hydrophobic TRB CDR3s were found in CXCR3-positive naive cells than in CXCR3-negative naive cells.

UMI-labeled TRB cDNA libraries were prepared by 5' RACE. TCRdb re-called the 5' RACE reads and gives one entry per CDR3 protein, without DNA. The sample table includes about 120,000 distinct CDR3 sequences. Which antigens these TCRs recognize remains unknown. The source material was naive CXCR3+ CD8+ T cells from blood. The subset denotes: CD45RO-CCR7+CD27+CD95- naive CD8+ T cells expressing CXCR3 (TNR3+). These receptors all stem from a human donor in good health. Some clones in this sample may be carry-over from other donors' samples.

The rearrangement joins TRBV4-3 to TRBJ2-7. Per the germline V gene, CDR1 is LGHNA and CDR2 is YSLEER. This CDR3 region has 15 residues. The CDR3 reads CASSQDRDAAYEQYF.

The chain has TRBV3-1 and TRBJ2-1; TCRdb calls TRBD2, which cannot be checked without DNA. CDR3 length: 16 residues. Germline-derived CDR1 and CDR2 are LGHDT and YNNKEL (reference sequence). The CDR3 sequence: CASSQGVGGRGDEQFF.

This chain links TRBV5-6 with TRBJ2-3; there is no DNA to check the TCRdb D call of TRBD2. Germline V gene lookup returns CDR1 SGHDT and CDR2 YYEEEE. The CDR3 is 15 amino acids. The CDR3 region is CASSHGTSGKDTQYF.

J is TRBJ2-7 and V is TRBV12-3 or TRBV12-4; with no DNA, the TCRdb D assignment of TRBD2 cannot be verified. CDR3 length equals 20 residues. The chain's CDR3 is CASSPILPPLGGSYSYEQYF.

CDR3 sequence reads: CASKPRQATPDTQYF. The rearrangement uses TRBV12-3 or TRBV12-4 and TRBJ2-3; TCRdb returns TRBD1, unconfirmable since there is no DNA. This CDR3 has 15 residues.

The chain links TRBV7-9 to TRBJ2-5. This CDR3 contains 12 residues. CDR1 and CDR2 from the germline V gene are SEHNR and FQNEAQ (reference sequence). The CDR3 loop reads CASSRDLGTQYF.

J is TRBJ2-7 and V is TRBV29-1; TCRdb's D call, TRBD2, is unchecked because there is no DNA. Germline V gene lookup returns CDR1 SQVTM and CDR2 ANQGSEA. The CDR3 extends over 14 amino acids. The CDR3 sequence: CSVVGEYRTYEQYF.

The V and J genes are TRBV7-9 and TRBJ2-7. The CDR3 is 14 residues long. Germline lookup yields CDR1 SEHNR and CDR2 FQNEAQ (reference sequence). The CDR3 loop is CASSPIHTSYEQYF.

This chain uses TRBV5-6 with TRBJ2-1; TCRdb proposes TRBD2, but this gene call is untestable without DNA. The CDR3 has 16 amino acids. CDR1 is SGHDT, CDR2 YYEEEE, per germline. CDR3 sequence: CASSTGPPSSYNEQFF.

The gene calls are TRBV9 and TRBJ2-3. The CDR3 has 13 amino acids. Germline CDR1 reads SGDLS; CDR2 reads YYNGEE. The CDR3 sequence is CASSAHTTDTQYF. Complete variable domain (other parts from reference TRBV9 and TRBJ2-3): DSGVTQTPKHLITATGQRVTLRCSPRSGDLSVYWYQQSLDQGLQFLIQYYNGEERAKGNILERFSAQQFPDLHSELNLSSLELGDSALYFCASSAHTTDTQYFGPGTRLTVL.

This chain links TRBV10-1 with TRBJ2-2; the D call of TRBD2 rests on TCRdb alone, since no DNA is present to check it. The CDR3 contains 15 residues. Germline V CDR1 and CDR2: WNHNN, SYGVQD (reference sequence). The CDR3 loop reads CASSELAGPTGELFF.

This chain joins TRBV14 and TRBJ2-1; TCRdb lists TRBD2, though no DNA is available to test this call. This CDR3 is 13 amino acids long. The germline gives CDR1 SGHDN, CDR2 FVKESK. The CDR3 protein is CASSLWSPDEQFF.

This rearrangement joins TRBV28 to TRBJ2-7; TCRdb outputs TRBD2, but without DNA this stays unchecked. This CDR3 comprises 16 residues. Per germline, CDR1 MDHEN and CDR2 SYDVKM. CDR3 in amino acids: CASSYKTSGGSNEQYF.